The 18 T cell receptor beta chains in this list originate from one sample, sequenced in a study of Graves' ophthalmopathy and Graves' hyperthyroidism. Investigators amplified TCR beta CDR3 regions from RNA transcripts. In the first round, RT-PCR was carried out with HTBI primers, and a multiplex PCR formed the second round. Each CDR3 protein is one row after TCRdb ran MiXCR on the multiplex PCR reads. The sample lists about 740,000 distinct CDR3 sequences, roughly two fifths occurring once. The sequenced material came from peripheral blood. The receptors come from an adult man with Graves' ophthalmopathy.

On this clonotype itself: A read error is likely, as this CDR3 ends without the conserved phenylalanine or tryptophan. The rearrangement joins TRBV7-2 to TRBJ2-5; unclear D gene. The CDR3 spans 9 residues. Germline loops: CDR1 SGHTA, CDR2 FQGNSA. Trimming took 4 bases from V and 11 from J, leaving 5 bases between them. Here the CDR3 reads CASSWGQYY. The CDR3 DNA is TGTGCCAGCAGCTGGGGACAGTACTAC.

In its sample, this clonotype was seen a few times. The rearrangement uses TRBV6-2 or TRBV6-3 and TRBJ1-3; TRBD1 aligns across 8 bases. Per germline, CDR1 MNHEY and CDR2 SVGEGT. Trimming at V came to 6 bases and at J to 0 bases, leaving 4 bases not matched to a gene. The CDR3 length is 15 residues. The CDR3 reads CASRQGALSGNTIYF. The CDR3, as DNA: TGTGCCAGCAGGCAGGGGGCCCTCTCTGGAAACACCATATATTTT.

The chain carries TRBV10-3 and TRBJ1-5; D gene unclear. The germline V and J ends were trimmed by 10 bases and 14 bases, with 21 bases remaining between them. The CDR3 length is 12 residues. Germline V gene data show CDR1 as ENHRY and CDR2 as SYGVKD. CDR3 bases: TGTGCCACACATGCGGGAGGGCCTGTCGAGCATTTT. It encodes CATHAGGPVEHF.

A note on this clonotype: With a much larger clone just one base away, this may be a read error. This chain links TRBV10-3 with TRBJ1-5; TRBD1 matches at 9 bases. The ends lost 4 bases at V and 5 bases at J; junction bases unmatched: 0. The germline gives CDR1 ENHRY, CDR2 SYGVKD. The CDR3 runs to 13 residues. CDR3 residues: CAISGTGDQPQHF. CDR3 bases: TGTGCCATCAGTGGGACAGGGGATCAGCCCCAGCATTTT.

The chain carries TRBV6-5 and TRBJ2-5; D remains ambiguous. There are 14 residues in the CDR3. Germline lookup yields CDR1 MNHEY and CDR2 SVGAGI. With 1 base removed from V and 4 bases from J, the gap between germline ends came to 10 bases. CDR3: CASSYLVSRETQYF. As DNA, the CDR3 is TGTGCCAGCAGTTACTTAGTTAGCCGAGAGACCCAGTACTTC.

The chain carries TRBV20-1 and TRBJ1-1; D ambiguous. CDR3 length equals 15 residues. V was clipped by 6 bases and J by 4 bases, with 21 bases between them. CDR1 is DFQATT and CDR2 is SNEGSKA in the germline V gene (reference sequence). This CDR3 reads CSASSVQAIGTEAFF. CDR3 coding DNA: TGCAGTGCCAGCAGTGTCCAGGCAATAGGCACTGAAGCTTTCTTT.

The chain joins TRBV4-2 to TRBJ2-5, with 9 bases aligning to TRBD2. This CDR3 contains 16 residues. V was clipped by 0 bases and J by 4 bases; unmatched bases: 6. In germline, CDR1 is LGHNA, CDR2 YNFKEQ. The CDR3 loop is CASSQEGGRVGETQYF. The DNA of the CDR3 is TGTGCCAGCAGCCAAGAGGGCGGGAGGGTTGGAGAGACCCAGTACTTC.

The chain employs TRBV29-1 and TRBJ1-4; 7 positions agree with TRBD1. The germline V gene has CDR1 SQVTM and CDR2 ANQGSEA. The CDR3 has 12 amino acids. The junction had 4 bases not matched to a gene; V was cut back by 4 bases and J by 8 bases. The CDR3 sequence is CSVGTGPEKLFF. The CDR3 bases are TGCAGCGTTGGGACAGGACCAGAAAAACTGTTTTTT.

The CDR3 nucleotides read TGTGCCAGCAGCTCTTTACCACAAGGCAACGAGCAGTACTTC. Residues: CASSSLPQGNEQYF. This chain links TRBV11-2 with TRBJ2-7, with D unclear. V was shortened by 4 bases and J by 5 bases, with 15 bases between the two germline ends. Germline loops: CDR1 SGHAT, CDR2 FQNNGV. CDR3 size: 14 residues.

This clonotype occurred a few times. This chain connects TRBV4-1 to TRBJ1-1; the D gene is possibly TRBD1 (5 bases). V gave up 4 bases and J gave up 0 bases, with 12 bases separating them. The CDR3 length is 15 residues. Germline values: CDR1 MGHRA, CDR2 YSYEKL. CDR3 sequence reads: CASSPTAGLNTEAFF. As DNA, the CDR3 is TGCGCCAGCAGCCCGACAGCAGGGTTGAACACTGAAGCTTTCTTT.

V is TRBV7-2 and J is TRBJ1-2; D is perhaps TRBD1 (5 bases). CDR3 length equals 13 residues. V was clipped by 5 bases and J by 7 bases, with 14 bases between them. Per germline, CDR1 SGHTA and CDR2 FQGNSA. The DNA for the CDR3 is TGTGCCAGCAGCACCCTCAATAGGGGTGGCTACACCTTC. This gives the protein CASSTLNRGGYTF.

This clonotype was observed at least ten times. This rearrangement joins TRBV6-5 to TRBJ1-2; D is ambiguous. Trimming removed 6 bases from V and 4 bases from J, with 12 bases in between. Per germline, CDR1 MNHEY and CDR2 SVGAGI. The CDR3 length is 13 residues. The CDR3 DNA reads as TGTGCCAGCAGCTCTAACACCCTCTATGGCTACACCTTC. It is translated as CASSSNTLYGYTF.

Regarding this clonotype: This may be a read error, as it is one base from a much larger clone. The V and J genes are TRBV2 and TRBJ1-6, with D perhaps TRBD1 (6 bases). The CDR3 is made up of 15 amino acids. CDR1 is SNHLY, CDR2 FYNNEI, per germline. V was pared by 3 bases and J by 7 bases, with 13 bases between. CDR3 in DNA: TGTGCCAGCAGTGATAGGCCAGGGGAAAATTCACCCCTCCACTTT. It translates to CASSDRPGENSPLHF.

In this sample, this clonotype turned up many times. This sequence joins TRBV24-1 and TRBJ1-2; D remains unclear. This CDR3 is 14 amino acids long. Germline CDR1 is KGHDR and CDR2 is SFDVKD. Trimming took off 2 bases at V and 3 bases at J, with 9 bases between the two ends. The CDR3 DNA reads as TGTGCCACCAGTGATTGGGCAGGCGACTATGGCTACACCTTC. It codes for CATSDWAGDYGYTF.

This clonotype was observed many times. The chain links TRBV7-9 to TRBJ2-7; a possible D gene is TRBD1 (6 bases). Trimming took off 4 bases at V and 3 bases at J, with 13 bases between the two ends. Germline V CDR1 and CDR2: SEHNR, FQNEAQ (reference sequence). The CDR3 is 14 amino acids. CDR3 sequence reads: CASSSQQGLYEQYF. The CDR3 DNA is TGTGCCAGCAGCTCCCAACAGGGCCTCTACGAGCAGTACTTC.

The sample holds many counts of this clonotype. V gene TRBV2 combines with J gene TRBJ2-5; the D gene could be TRBD1 or TRBD2 (5 bases each). Trimming pared 2 bases from V and 5 bases from J, leaving 9 bases between. This CDR3 is built from 13 residues. In germline, CDR1 is SNHLY, CDR2 FYNNEI. The chain's CDR3 is CASSENEGETQYF. CDR3 nucleotide sequence: TGTGCCAGCAGTGAAAATGAGGGGGAGACCCAGTACTTC.

Notes on this clonotype: At one of its ends the junction is not consistent with the germline gene, which may arise from a read error. The V call is TRBV5-1, the J call TRBJ2-5; 9 bases map to TRBD1. Germline CDR1 SGHRS, CDR2 YFSETQ. The CDR3 is 17 amino acids. The CDR3 DNA reads as TGCGCCCGCAGCTTGGTTCTGCTGACAGGGGGTCAAGAGACCCAGTACTTC. Its protein product is CARSLVLLTGGQETQYF.

CDR3 protein: CAISASGDGGYTF. The CDR3 bases are TGTGCCATCAGTGCATCAGGGGATGGCGGCTACACCTTC. This chain connects TRBV10-3 to TRBJ1-2; perhaps TRBD1 as D (6 bases). The CDR3 runs to 13 residues. V gave up 4 bases and J gave up 8 bases, with 14 bases separating them. The V gene's germline CDR1 is ENHRY and CDR2 SYGVKD.